The rows below give T cell receptor beta chains drawn from one sample of a study of beta chain features in type 1 diabetes. Sequencing used immunoSEQ multiplex PCR; TCRdb keeps in-frame clones, though not all of them. This sample yields almost 350,000 clones, of which roughly 9% are seen a single time; roughly 1% belongs to the top ten. The sample consisted of central memory CD4+ T cells from blood. These receptors were taken from a man between 25 and 39 years old with type 1 diabetes. Each CDR3 is given with its conserved first and last residue. Fields, in order: clone size, V gene, D gene, J gene, CDR3 DNA, CDR3 protein. A D gene is named only where the DNA matches it firmly. The listing skips clone size in some rows; elsewhere it reads once, few, many or a size class.

>.|TRBV7-2|.|TRBJ1-2
TGTGCCAGCAGCTCCGAAACAGGGCGCTATGGCTACACCTTC
CASSSETGRYGYTF
>few|TRBV19|.|TRBJ1-4
TGTGCCAGTAGTATCCCGACAGGCACCAATGAAAAACTGTTTTTT
CASSIPTGTNEKLFF
>few|TRBV18|.|TRBJ2-7
TGTGCCAGCTCAGGCGGAGCTAGCTTTGAGCAGTACTTC
CASSGGASFEQYF
>few|TRBV9|.|TRBJ2-1
TGTGCCAGCAGCCCCCAGGGGGCGGGGGCGTTAAATGAGCAGTTCTTC
CASSPQGAGALNEQFF
>many|TRBV4-3|.|TRBJ2-3
TGCGCCAGCAGCCCAGGACCAGTCTACGTAAGCACAGATACGCAGTATTTT
CASSPGPVYVSTDTQYF
>few|TRBV29-1|TRBD1|TRBJ1-6
TGCAGCGTTGCGTTGACAGGGGAAAATTCACCCCTCCACTTT
CSVALTGENSPLHF
>.|TRBV7-9|TRBD1|TRBJ1-1
TGTGCCACAAAGGAGCAGGGGGCGACTGAAGCTTTCTTT
CATKEQGATEAFF
>few|TRBV18|.|TRBJ2-7
TGTGCCAGCTCACCGGGGCAGGACTACGAGCAGTACTTC
CASSPGQDYEQYF
>.|TRBV30|TRBD1|TRBJ1-3
TGTGCCTGGGACAGGGCAATCTACTCTGGAAACACCATATATTTT
CAWDRAIYSGNTIYF
>few|TRBV6-5|TRBD2|TRBJ2-3
TGTGCCAGCAGTTACTACTTAGCGGGGGGGGTAGATACGCAGTATTTT
CASSYYLAGGVDTQYF
>few|TRBV20-1|.|TRBJ1-5
TGCAGTGCAGCCAGGGGTCAGCCCCAGCATTTT
CSAARGQPQHF
>few|TRBV7-2|.|TRBJ2-5
TGTGCCAGCAGCTTAGCCGTGGGGTTGGAGACCCAGTACTTC
CASSLAVGLETQYF
>.|TRBV6-5|TRBD1|TRBJ1-3
TGTGCCAGCAGTTACTCTATAACAGGGGGCCTGGACACCATATATTTT
CASSYSITGGLDTIYF
>.|TRBV2|.|TRBJ2-1
TGTGCCAGCAAGGAGTCTAACGGGGGCTACAATGAGCAGTTCTTC
CASKESNGGYNEQFF
>.|TRBV29-1|.|TRBJ2-3
TGCAGCGTTGAGTCTTCAGGGGTAGATACGCAGTATTTT
CSVESSGVDTQYF
>.|TRBV23-1|.|TRBJ2-3
TGCGCCAGCGCCCGTCGTAGGTTATCCACAGATACGCAGTATTTT
CASARRRLSTDTQYF
>.|TRBV12-5|.|TRBJ2-5
TGTGCTAGTGGTTTGGCGGGGGAGACCCAGTACTTC
CASGLAGETQYF
>.|TRBV2|.|TRBJ1-4
TGTGCCAGCAGTGAAGAGGCAATTAATGAAAAACTGTTTTTT
CASSEEAINEKLFF
>few|TRBV19|.|TRBJ1-2
TGTGCCAGTAGTATAAAAGGGACCAGAAACTATGGCTACACCTTC
CASSIKGTRNYGYTF
>many|TRBV7-2|.|TRBJ2-3
TGTGCCAGCAGCTTTAGGGCGATAACAGATACGCAGTATTTT
CASSFRAITDTQYF
>.|TRBV10-3|.|TRBJ1-1
TGTGCCGTCGGGTCGGGGGGCGGTGAAGCTTTCTTT
CAVGSGGGEAFF
>.|TRBV19|TRBD1|TRBJ2-1
TGTGCCAGTAGTATAGAATGGTTGGGACAGGGGAGGAATGAGCAGTTCTTC
CASSIEWLGQGRNEQFF
>few|TRBV7-9|.|TRBJ2-1
TGTGCCAGCAGCTTAGTCCGGGGGTACAATGAGCAGTTCTTC
CASSLVRGYNEQFF
>few|TRBV5-6|TRBD1|TRBJ2-5
TGTGCCAGCAGCTTGGCGACTACGACAGGGCAGTACTTC
CASSLATTTGQYF
>few|TRBV27|.|TRBJ2-2
TGTGCCAGCACCCTCAGACACAACACCGGGGAGCTGTTTTTT
CASTLRHNTGELFF
>few|TRBV9|TRBD1|TRBJ1-2
TGTGCCAGCAGCGCACATGGGACAGCTCACTATGGCTACACCTTC
CASSAHGTAHYGYTF
>few|TRBV28|TRBD1|TRBJ1-5
TGTGCCAGCATAACCCAGACAGGGCATCAGCCCCAGCATTTT
CASITQTGHQPQHF
>.|TRBV7-2|.|TRBJ2-1
TGTGCCAGCAGCCCAGACTCAAACAGTTACAATGAGCAGTTCTTC
CASSPDSNSYNEQFF